This T cell receptor beta chain was observed in a study of shared clonotypes between healthy human individuals. Findings and limits, study-wide: Sampling covered nothing but blood. Tissue TCR repertoires likely differ from those found in blood.

Sequenced by immunoSEQ multiplex PCR; TCRdb stores in-frame clones only, minus some. The top ten clones hold about 0.41% of a sample with 2 million to 2.5 million clones, approximately 93% of them seen once. Comment on this clone: The antigen remains unidentified.

Recent acute infections and vaccinations were absent in the healthy HIV-negative adult donors. The CDR3 consists of 13 residues. Trimming left V 4 bases short and J 4 bases short, with 11 bases between. Germline V CDR1 and CDR2: MDHEN, SYDVKM. This chain joins TRBV28 and TRBJ2-7; D not certain. The sample comprised naive CD4+ T cells from PBMCs. Subset noted: CD45RA+ positively selected. This clonotype was obtained from a man younger than 30 in good health. Some clones in this sample may be carry-over from other donors' samples. Here the CDR3 reads CASSSGNLYEQYF. The CDR3 bases are TGTGCCAGCAGTTCTGGGAATCTGTACGAGCAGTACTTC.